These T cell receptor beta chains were read from a single sample in a study of T-cell reconstitution after alpha-beta-depleted transplantation in children. TCRdb used MiXCR to reprocess the PCR reads, holding one entry per CDR3 protein. Counted here are 100,000 to 130,000 distinct CDR3 sequences, about 6% occurring once; the ten biggest clones make up roughly 24%. Sample: PBMCs, mostly from graft donor cells, taken 360 days after TCRalphabeta/CD19-depleted stem cell transplant. The receptor set was obtained from a male patient between 2 and 10 years old who had a stem cell transplant for acute lymphoblastic leukemia, so the T cells may come from the graft donor. Both conserved end residues are part of each CDR3. The D gene is left open where the match is weak. Expanded clones get a size class; other rows say once, few or many, or leave the size out.

j_call,d_call,clone_size,v_call,cdr3_nt,cdr3_aa
TRBJ1-5,.,many,TRBV12-3/TRBV12-4,TGTGCCAGCGGCCAGGGGAATCAGCCCCAGCATTTT,CASGQGNQPQHF
TRBJ1-1,.,few,TRBV20-1,TGCAGTGCTAGAAGGCTGTCCTCCGGGGAAGCTTTCTTT,CSARRLSSGEAFF
TRBJ2-7,.,many,TRBV6-2/TRBV6-3,TGTGCCAGCAGTTACATGAACGAGCAGTACTTC,CASSYMNEQYF
TRBJ2-1,TRBD2,few,TRBV20-1,TGCAGTGCTACGAGCGGGAGAGGTCGGTTCTTC,CSATSGRGRFF
TRBJ1-5,.,many,TRBV7-8,TGTGCCAGCAGCTTCGAGCCCGGGCGTCAGCCCCAGCATTTT,CASSFEPGRQPQHF
TRBJ1-2,TRBD1,few,TRBV19,TGTGCCAGTACTCCGGGACAGGGACCTAACTATGGCTACACCTTC,CASTPGQGPNYGYTF
TRBJ2-5,.,.,TRBV21-1,TGTGCCAGCAGCTCCTCGGAGGGGGGGCGCTTTGAGACCCAGTACTTC,CASSSSEGGRFETQYF
TRBJ2-1,TRBD2,.,TRBV9,TGTGCCAGCAGCCCCGGGACTAGCGTATCCAATGAGCAGTTCTTC,CASSPGTSVSNEQFF
TRBJ2-2,.,few,TRBV30,TGTGCCTGGGAGGGAACCGGGGAGCTGTTTTTT,CAWEGTGELFF
TRBJ2-1,.,.,TRBV7-3,TGTGCCAGCGGGCAAGTGGGCGCCCATGAGCAGTTCTTC,CASGQVGAHEQFF
TRBJ2-5,TRBD1,many,TRBV12-3/TRBV12-4,TGTGCCAGCAGTCCACGGCAGGGGGCCGGAGAGACCCAGTACTTC,CASSPRQGAGETQYF
TRBJ2-7,.,few,TRBV7-3,TGTGCCAGCAGCTACTCAGACGAGCAGTACTTC,CASSYSDEQYF
TRBJ2-7,.,many,TRBV24-1,TGTGCCACCAGTGATTTGCGTTCGCGGGGCGAGCAGTACTTC,CATSDLRSRGEQYF
TRBJ1-2,.,.,TRBV4-2,TGTGCCAGCAGCCAAGAGAGGGGGAATGGCTACACCTTC,CASSQERGNGYTF
TRBJ2-7,TRBD2,few,TRBV20-1,TGCAGTGCTCTGACTAGCGACTCCTACGAGCAGTACTTC,CSALTSDSYEQYF
TRBJ2-3,.,many,TRBV28,TGTGCCAGCAGTTTAGTGCTCCCGGGGCGGGATACGCAGTATTTT,CASSLVLPGRDTQYF
TRBJ1-1,.,few,TRBV2,TGTGCCAGCAGTGAGTGGCAGGACCTGAACACTGAAGCTTTCTTT,CASSEWQDLNTEAFF
TRBJ1-4,TRBD1,many,TRBV4-3,TGCGCCAGCAGCCAAAGGTGGGACAGGTCGAAGGAAAAACTGTTTTTT,CASSQRWDRSKEKLFF
TRBJ2-5,.,few,TRBV9,TGTGCCAGCAGCGAGGGGGGACAGCAAGAGACCCAGTACTTC,CASSEGGQQETQYF
TRBJ1-1,TRBD1,.,TRBV6-2/TRBV6-3,TGTGCCAGCAGTCACCTGGACAGGGACACTGAAGCTTTCTTT,CASSHLDRDTEAFF
TRBJ2-1,.,.,TRBV4-3,TGCGCCAGCAGCCAAGGGACTGGGCCTGGGGAGTTCTTC,CASSQGTGPGEFF
TRBJ2-3,TRBD2,.,TRBV7-9,TGTGCCAGCAGCCCACCCCGCACGGGGGGGACAGATACGCAGTATTTT,CASSPPRTGGTDTQYF
TRBJ1-1,TRBD1,many,TRBV4-3,TGCGCCAGCAGCGCCCGACAGGGGGCTGGAACTGAAGCTTTCTTT,CASSARQGAGTEAFF
TRBJ2-5,.,few,TRBV15,TGTGCCGTCGGCCGGACGGATCAAGAGACCCAGTACTTC,CAVGRTDQETQYF
TRBJ2-7,.,many,TRBV4-3,TGCGCCAGCGGCGACGGCTCCTACGAGCAGTACTTC,CASGDGSYEQYF
TRBJ1-4,TRBD1,few,TRBV29-1,TGCAGCGTTTGGGACAGGGGGCCCGGAAAACTGTTTTTT,CSVWDRGPGKLFF
TRBJ2-5,.,.,TRBV27,TGTGCCAGCACTGGGACCTCAAAGACCCAGTACTTC,CASTGTSKTQYF
TRBJ1-2,.,many,TRBV4-3,TGCGCCAGCAGCCAAGAATTTTGGATGACTGATCTCGGGGGCTACACCTTC,CASSQEFWMTDLGGYTF
TRBJ2-1,.,many,TRBV4-3,TGCGCCAGCAGCCAGGCGGGCTCCTACAATGAGCAGTTCTTC,CASSQAGSYNEQFF
TRBJ2-3,.,.,TRBV6-1,TGTGCCAGCAGGTTGGGTCTCGGCGGGGATACGCAGTATTTT,CASRLGLGGDTQYF
TRBJ1-1,TRBD1,.,TRBV12-3/TRBV12-4,TGTGCCAGCGGCCCCAGACAGGGGAAAGGGCCCACTGAAGCTTTCTTT,CASGPRQGKGPTEAFF
TRBJ2-2,TRBD2,many,TRBV6-1,TGTGCCAGCACCAATAGGCGGGAGAGGGGCGGGGAGCTGTTTTTT,CASTNRRERGGELFF
TRBJ1-6,.,few,TRBV7-9,TGTGCCAGCAGCGCCCCAGGGGTTCGGGATAATTCACCCCTCCACTTT,CASSAPGVRDNSPLHF
TRBJ2-1,.,many,TRBV28,TGTGCCAGCAGACTCTCAGTACGCAATGAGCAGTTCTTC,CASRLSVRNEQFF
TRBJ2-7,.,few,TRBV5-6,TGTGCCAGCAGCCCGTGGACAGCCCCCTACGAGCAGTACTTC,CASSPWTAPYEQYF
TRBJ2-3,.,many,TRBV6-5,TGTGCCACCTGGGGGGGCGGAGATACGCAGTATTTT,CATWGGGDTQYF
TRBJ1-2,.,few,TRBV7-6,TGTGCCAGCAGCTGGGGGGGCGGTAACTATGGCTACACCTTC,CASSWGGGNYGYTF
TRBJ2-7,.,many,TRBV7-8,TGTGCCAGCAGCTTAGGAGGGGTCCACGAGCAGTACTTC,CASSLGGVHEQYF
TRBJ2-7,.,.,TRBV10-3,TGTGCCATCAGTCCTAGGGCAGGGAATAGTTGGGAGCAGTACTTC,CAISPRAGNSWEQYF
TRBJ2-7,TRBD1,many,TRBV24-1,TGTGCCACAGAGGGACAGGACTCCTACGAGCAGTACTTC,CATEGQDSYEQYF
TRBJ2-4,.,.,TRBV5-7,TGTGCCAGCAGTTTTACCGGGACAAACAACATTCAGTACTTC,CASSFTGTNNIQYF
TRBJ2-6,.,.,TRBV18,TGTGCCAGCTCCGGGATACAGGTTCCCTCGAGCTCTGGGGCCAACGTCCTGACTTTC,CASSGIQVPSSSGANVLTF
TRBJ2-7,TRBD1,many,TRBV11-2,TGTGCCAGCAGCCTAAGGGGGTTTAGGACAGGTAGCTCCTACGAGCAGTACTTC,CASSLRGFRTGSSYEQYF
TRBJ2-2,TRBD1,.,TRBV7-2,TGTGCCAGCAGAAGACAGGGAATCACCGGGGAGCTGTTTTTT,CASRRQGITGELFF
TRBJ2-1,.,many,TRBV14,TGTGCCAGCAGCCAAGGGTTGGTAGGGGGTTTCAATGAGCAGTTCTTC,CASSQGLVGGFNEQFF
TRBJ1-5,.,.,TRBV27,TGTGCCAGCAGTTTCATTAATCAGCCCCAGCATTTT,CASSFINQPQHF
TRBJ2-7,TRBD1,.,TRBV6-1,TGTGCCAGCAGTGGAGGGGGCAGGGGGCACTACGAGCAGTACTTC,CASSGGGRGHYEQYF